A selection of T cell receptor beta chains follows, all from one sample in a study of control samples from healthy donors and cancer patients. Sequencing was performed with immunoSEQ multiplex PCR; in TCRdb, only in-frame clones are kept and a portion is missing. Altogether 150,000 or so clones are present, approximately 96% being singletons, with the ten largest covering about 5%. Material: blood. The origin of the receptors is a man aged 35 to 55 in good health. The CDR3 runs from the conserved cysteine through the conserved F or W. D genes are given only for firm matches. Some rows have no size entry. The others give once, few or many, or a class for an expanded clone.

length,size,V,J,D,CDR3,DNA
16,.,TRBV7-9,TRBJ2-5,TRBD2,CASSLAGTSPGETQYF,TGTGCCAGCAGCTTAGCCGGGACTAGCCCTGGGGAGACCCAGTACTTC
14,once,TRBV29-1,TRBJ2-5,.,CSVEEGGRLETQYF,TGCAGCGTTGAAGAGGGGGGCAGGCTGGAGACCCAGTACTTC
15,.,TRBV7-8,TRBJ1-1,.,CASSLARGGSTEAFF,TGTGCCAGCAGCTTAGCACGGGGGGGTAGCACTGAAGCTTTCTTT
15,.,TRBV4-3,TRBJ1-2,.,CASSQDLRGLYGYTF,TGCGCCAGCAGCCAAGATTTGCGGGGTCTGTATGGCTACACCTTC
13,.,TRBV7-9,TRBJ1-2,TRBD1,CASSRTGNYGYTF,TGTGCCAGCAGCCGGACAGGGAACTATGGCTACACCTTC
14,.,TRBV6-2/TRBV6-3,TRBJ1-1,.,CASSYQGLNTEAFF,TGTGCCAGCAGTTATCAGGGGTTAAACACTGAAGCTTTCTTT
14,.,TRBV10-3,TRBJ1-1,.,CAISPQSPGTEAFF,TGTGCCATCAGCCCCCAGTCCCCTGGCACTGAAGCTTTCTTT
16,.,TRBV6-1,TRBJ1-2,.,CASSETGSWANYGYTF,TGTGCCAGCAGTGAAACTGGGAGTTGGGCTAACTATGGCTACACCTTC
14,.,TRBV30,TRBJ1-1,.,CAWSWGGRNTEAFF,TGTGCCTGGAGTTGGGGAGGGAGAAACACTGAAGCTTTCTTT
13,.,TRBV14,TRBJ1-3,.,CASGGDSGNTIYF,TGTGCCAGCGGTGGGGACTCTGGAAACACCATATATTTT
15,.,TRBV27,TRBJ1-5,.,CASSFHGRSNQPQHF,TGTGCCAGCAGTTTTCATGGACGGTCCAATCAGCCCCAGCATTTT
15,.,TRBV7-9,TRBJ2-3,TRBD2,CASSPGLAGSDTQYF,TGTGCCAGCAGCCCGGGACTAGCGGGTTCTGATACGCAGTATTTT
15,.,TRBV7-2,TRBJ1-4,TRBD1,CASSFGQGRNEKLFF,TGTGCCAGCAGCTTTGGACAGGGGCGGAATGAAAAACTGTTTTTT
15,.,TRBV19,TRBJ1-1,.,CASSIGDRSITEAFF,TGTGCCAGTAGTATAGGAGACAGGTCGATCACTGAAGCTTTCTTT
17,.,TRBV6-6,TRBJ1-3,.,CASSPLESGSSGNTIYF,TGTGCCAGCAGTCCCCTCGAGAGCGGCAGCTCTGGAAACACCATATATTTT
15,.,TRBV19,TRBJ1-6,.,CASSIEEGINSPLHF,TGTGCCAGTAGTATAGAGGAGGGGATCAATTCACCCCTCCACTTT
19,.,TRBV6-2/TRBV6-3,TRBJ1-6,TRBD1,CASSYSAVRTGGHNSPLHF,TGTGCCAGCAGTTACTCGGCGGTCCGGACAGGGGGCCATAATTCACCCCTCCACTTT
15,.,TRBV2,TRBJ2-1,.,CASSGSNTFYNEQFF,TGTGCCAGCAGTGGCTCCAACACCTTTTACAATGAGCAGTTCTTC
15,.,TRBV7-2,TRBJ1-1,TRBD1,CASSRTGQMNTEAFF,TGTGCCAGCAGCCGCACGGGACAGATGAACACTGAAGCTTTCTTT
12,.,TRBV10-2,TRBJ1-1,.,CASTQARTEAFF,TGCGCCAGCACTCAGGCTCGCACTGAAGCTTTCTTT
13,.,TRBV28,TRBJ2-7,.,CASSLGPPYEQYF,TGTGCCAGCAGTTTGGGACCGCCCTACGAGCAGTACTTC
13,.,TRBV4-3,TRBJ1-2,.,CASSQKRGTGYTF,TGCGCCAGCAGCCAAAAGAGGGGTACCGGCTACACCTTC
13,.,TRBV6-6,TRBJ1-6,TRBD1,CASRSTGNSPLHF,TGTGCCAGCAGATCGACAGGGAATTCACCCCTCCACTTT
15,.,TRBV9,TRBJ1-2,TRBD1,CASSPPRGQPVRYTF,TGTGCCAGCAGCCCACCCCGGGGACAGCCGGTGCGCTACACCTTC
12,.,TRBV7-2,TRBJ1-2,.,CASSLRRGGYTF,TGTGCCAGCAGCTTACGCCGGGGTGGCTACACCTTC
17,.,TRBV7-8,TRBJ1-5,.,CASSLKDGTQRNQPQHF,TGTGCCAGCAGCCTCAAAGACGGGACCCAAAGGAATCAGCCCCAGCATTTT
15,.,TRBV6-5,TRBJ1-2,.,CASSFRDGANYGYTF,TGTGCCAGCAGTTTCCGGGACGGAGCTAACTATGGCTACACCTTC
20,.,TRBV3-1/TRBV3-2,TRBJ2-2,.,CASSRGRSRGYSRNTGELFF,TGTGCCAGCAGCCGGGGGAGGTCTCGTGGGTACAGTCGCAACACCGGGGAGCTGTTTTTT
13,.,TRBV10-1,TRBJ1-2,.,CASSSSLGDGYTF,TGCGCCAGTTCGTCCAGCTTAGGGGATGGCTACACCTTC
15,.,TRBV14,TRBJ1-2,.,CASSQDLGGRRGYTF,TGTGCCAGCAGCCAAGATCTCGGGGGGCGGAGAGGCTACACCTTC
15,.,TRBV7-2,TRBJ1-4,TRBD1,CASSLEQGINEKLFF,TGTGCCAGCAGCTTAGAACAGGGGATAAATGAAAAACTGTTTTTT
13,.,TRBV28,TRBJ1-6,.,CASRIGRNSPLHF,TGTGCCAGCAGAATTGGACGTAATTCACCCCTCCACTTT
13,.,TRBV7-2,TRBJ1-2,.,CASSHAPGYGYTF,TGTGCCAGCAGTCACGCACCCGGCTATGGCTACACCTTC
14,.,TRBV10-1,TRBJ1-4,TRBD1,CASSATGGGEKLFF,TGCGCCAGCAGTGCTACAGGGGGTGGTGAAAAACTGTTTTTT
12,.,TRBV19,TRBJ1-1,.,CASTRGDAEAFF,TGTGCCAGTACTAGGGGAGATGCTGAAGCTTTCTTT
14,.,TRBV27,TRBJ2-1,TRBD2,CASHERGGRNEQFF,TGTGCCAGCCATGAGCGGGGGGGCCGCAATGAGCAGTTCTTC
15,.,TRBV5-1,TRBJ2-7,TRBD2,CASSLEPAGEDEQYF,TGCGCCAGCAGCTTGGAACCAGCGGGGGAGGACGAGCAGTACTTC
18,.,TRBV5-1,TRBJ2-7,TRBD2,CASSLRPYGSLAGYEQYF,TGCGCCAGCAGCTTACGCCCCTACGGGAGTCTAGCGGGTTACGAGCAGTACTTC
15,.,TRBV28,TRBJ1-6,.,CASSSIRGSDSPLHF,TGTGCCAGCAGCTCTATCCGGGGGAGCGATTCACCCCTCCACTTT
11,.,TRBV19,TRBJ1-1,.,CASSGPAEAFF,TGTGCCAGTAGTGGGCCAGCTGAAGCTTTCTTT
13,.,TRBV5-1,TRBJ1-2,TRBD1,CASSLVTARGYTF,TGCGCCAGCAGCTTGGTAACGGCCAGGGGGTACACCTTC
14,.,TRBV15,TRBJ1-6,.,CATSTRQNNSPLHF,TGTGCCACCAGCACCAGACAGAACAATTCACCCCTCCACTTT
16,.,TRBV19,TRBJ1-2,TRBD1,CASSTKGQGAAGGYTF,TGTGCCAGTAGTACCAAGGGACAGGGCGCCGCCGGGGGCTACACCTTC
13,.,TRBV6-4,TRBJ2-6,.,CASSSSGANVLTF,TGTGCCAGCAGTAGCTCTGGGGCCAACGTCCTGACTTTC
14,.,TRBV4-1,TRBJ2-3,.,CASSQGTRGDTQYF,TGCGCCAGCAGCCAAGGTACGCGAGGCGATACGCAGTATTTT
14,.,TRBV28,TRBJ1-5,.,CASSLTRGEQPQHF,TGTGCCAGCAGTTTAACCAGGGGAGAGCAGCCCCAGCATTTT
14,.,TRBV10-3,TRBJ1-1,.,CAISGETDNTEAFF,TGTGCCATCAGTGGAGAGACGGATAACACTGAAGCTTTCTTT
14,.,TRBV4-1,TRBJ1-6,.,CASSGHGGNSPLHF,TGCGCCAGCAGCGGCCACGGGGGGAATTCACCCCTCCACTTT
12,once,TRBV19,TRBJ1-1,.,CASSITQGQPFF,TGTGCCAGTAGTATAACCCAGGGACAACCTTTCTTT
18,.,TRBV11-3,TRBJ2-6,.,CASSALSDLDKVGNVLTF,TGTGCCAGCAGCGCGCTGTCCGATCTCGACAAAGTCGGGAACGTCCTGACTTTC
15,once,TRBV6-6,TRBJ2-3,.,CASSSHYGGTDTQYF,TGTGCCAGCAGTTCCCATTACGGAGGCACAGATACGCAGTATTTT
13,.,TRBV10-3,TRBJ2-7,.,CAISEQGPYEQYF,TGTGCCATCAGTGAGCAGGGACCCTACGAGCAGTACTTC
15,.,TRBV5-1,TRBJ2-2,.,CASSLAGAYTGELFF,TGCGCCAGCAGCTTGGCCGGGGCTTACACCGGGGAGCTGTTTTTT
14,.,TRBV5-6,TRBJ2-5,TRBD1,CASSLQGGQETQYF,TGTGCCAGCAGCTTACAGGGGGGACAAGAGACCCAGTACTTC
16,.,TRBV2,TRBJ2-5,TRBD2,CASSPPLAGGRGTQYF,TGTGCCAGCAGCCCACCCCTAGCGGGGGGGCGGGGGACCCAGTACTTC
16,.,TRBV5-8,TRBJ1-4,TRBD1,CASSSGTGATNEKLFF,TGTGCCAGCAGCTCCGGGACAGGAGCAACTAATGAAAAACTGTTTTTT
15,.,TRBV18,TRBJ2-1,TRBD1,CASSLSTGNEHEQFF,TGTGCCAGCTCACTCTCGACAGGGAATGAGCATGAGCAGTTCTTC
14,.,TRBV5-5,TRBJ2-5,TRBD1,CASSWTGRRETQYF,TGTGCCAGCAGCTGGACAGGCCGCCGGGAGACCCAGTACTTC
15,.,TRBV5-1,TRBJ1-4,TRBD1,CASSAFTGGSEKLFF,TGCGCCAGCAGCGCTTTTACAGGGGGCAGCGAAAAACTGTTTTTT